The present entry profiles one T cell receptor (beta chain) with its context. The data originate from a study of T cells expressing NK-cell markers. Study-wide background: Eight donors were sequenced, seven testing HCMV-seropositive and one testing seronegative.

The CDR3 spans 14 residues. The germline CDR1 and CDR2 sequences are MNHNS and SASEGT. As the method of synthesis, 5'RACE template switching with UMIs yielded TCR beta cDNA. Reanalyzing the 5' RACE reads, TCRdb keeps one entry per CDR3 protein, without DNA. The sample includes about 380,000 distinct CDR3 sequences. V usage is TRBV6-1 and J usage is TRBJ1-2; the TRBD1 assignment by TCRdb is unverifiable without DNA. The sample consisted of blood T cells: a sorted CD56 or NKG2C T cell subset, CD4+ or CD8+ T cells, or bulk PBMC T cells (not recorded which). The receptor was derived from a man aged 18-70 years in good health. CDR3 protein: CASSPRQGGTGYTF.